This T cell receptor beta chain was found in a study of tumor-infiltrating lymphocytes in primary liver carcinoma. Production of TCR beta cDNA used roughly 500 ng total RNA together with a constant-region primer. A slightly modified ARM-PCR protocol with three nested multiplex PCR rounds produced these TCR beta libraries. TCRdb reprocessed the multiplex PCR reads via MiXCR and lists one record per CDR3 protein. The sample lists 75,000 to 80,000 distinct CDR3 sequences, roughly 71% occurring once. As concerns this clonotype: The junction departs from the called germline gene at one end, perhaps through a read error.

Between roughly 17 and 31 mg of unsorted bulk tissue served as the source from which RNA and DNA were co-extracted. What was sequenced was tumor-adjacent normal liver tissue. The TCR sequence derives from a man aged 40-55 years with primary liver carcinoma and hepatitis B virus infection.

The chain's CDR3 is CASNSSSGGLTNTGGLFF. The CDR3 bases are TGTGCCAGCAATAGCTCTAGTGGGGGGCTGACGAACACCGGGGGGCTGTTTTTT. The chain has TRBV6-6 and TRBJ2-2, with D perhaps assigned TRBD1 or TRBD2 (6 bases each). The CDR3 is 18 residues long. Germline V gives CDR1 MNHNY, CDR2 SVGAGI (reference sequence).